These T cell receptor beta chains were read from a single sample in a study of CXCR3-negative and CXCR3-positive naive CD8 T cells. TCRdb reprocessed the 5' RACE reads, keeping one entry per CDR3 protein, no DNA. The specimen's table records 20,000 to 30,000 distinct CDR3 sequences. Sequences were obtained from naive CXCR3- CD8+ T cells from blood. The receptors originated from a human donor in good health. Some clones in this sample may be carry-over from other donors' samples. The CDR3 runs from the conserved cysteine through the conserved F or W.

V	J	CDR3
TRBV7-8	TRBJ2-2	CASSLARTGQNTGELFF
TRBV29-1	TRBJ2-1	CSVVGRRNEQFF
TRBV29-1	TRBJ2-2	CSGEGGPGELFF
TRBV2	TRBJ2-3	CASSEAGSGGTQYF
TRBV13	TRBJ2-7	CASSSPGQGVYEQYF
TRBV12-3/TRBV12-4	TRBJ2-5	CASSSGTVKETQYF
TRBV4-3	TRBJ2-5	CASSPGGLQETQYF
TRBV2	TRBJ2-4	CASRGTGTKAKNIQYF
TRBV28	TRBJ1-1	CASSLTGVDTEAFF
TRBV6-6	TRBJ2-2	CASSYTRTGNTGELFF
TRBV7-9	TRBJ2-5	CASRSTSGGPQETQYF
TRBV12-3/TRBV12-4	TRBJ2-1	CASSFGGGRFF
TRBV18	TRBJ1-1	CASSPAGVVAFF
TRBV28	TRBJ1-6	CASSLSGGNNSPLHF
TRBV5-1	TRBJ1-1	CASSLVSDGLNTEAFF
TRBV20-1	TRBJ1-6	CSARPDSWNSPLHF
TRBV29-1	TRBJ2-1	CSAVIAGGSDEQFF
TRBV20-1	TRBJ2-5	CSAELRHQETQYF
TRBV15	TRBJ2-5	CATSRDRSQQETQYF
TRBV7-2	TRBJ2-3	CASSLDRTTDTQYF
TRBV29-1	TRBJ2-3	CSVGLGVPSTDTQYF
TRBV14	TRBJ1-2	CASSQAAWGYGYTF
TRBV24-1	TRBJ2-5	CATSDPTRQGFQETQYF
TRBV7-9	TRBJ2-7	CASSYTYEQYF
TRBV4-2	TRBJ2-3	CASSQDSTSGADTQYF
TRBV13	TRBJ2-1	CASSPDQGASYNEQFF
TRBV6-4	TRBJ2-3	CASRRTSGGPDTQYF
TRBV14	TRBJ2-7	CASSQDRYEQYF
TRBV7-9	TRBJ2-7	CASSWTGLDSYEQYF
TRBV5-1	TRBJ1-1	CASSIGQGASEAFF
TRBV6-5	TRBJ1-1	CAAFRLGTEAFF
TRBV5-4	TRBJ2-1	CASSSGSSYEQYF
TRBV12-3/TRBV12-4	TRBJ2-1	CASSPTGNEQFF
TRBV6-4	TRBJ2-1	CASSAGGGASANEQFF
TRBV29-1	TRBJ2-1	CSVSSGRASYNEQFF
TRBV5-5	TRBJ2-7	CASSLGSRNPAVFYEQYF
TRBV7-9	TRBJ1-1	CASSQTGNTEAFF
TRBV29-1	TRBJ2-4	CSVEGPDRGNIQYF
TRBV7-9	TRBJ1-5	CASSLIDRNQPQHF
TRBV11-3	TRBJ1-1	CASSPFPGHPEAFF
TRBV18	TRBJ2-7	CASSPQADYEQYF
TRBV12-3/TRBV12-4	TRBJ1-5	CASSWGPRRDQPQHF
TRBV29-1	TRBJ2-5	CSVEEGGGETQYF
TRBV7-2	TRBJ2-5	CASSLPVERGDPGETQYF
TRBV4-3	TRBJ2-5	CASSQDRTGRETQYF
TRBV29-1	TRBJ2-5	CSAPGLAGGQVETQYF
TRBV18	TRBJ2-1	CASSPRQGEDNEQFF
TRBV20-1	TRBJ1-1	CSARGGADTEAFF
TRBV12-3/TRBV12-4	TRBJ1-1	CASKTEMNTEAFF
TRBV6-4	TRBJ2-2	CASSDSTGVTGELFF
TRBV5-1	TRBJ1-2	CASSPDRGRSDYGYTF
TRBV12-3/TRBV12-4	TRBJ2-7	CASSGGNEQYF
TRBV7-3	TRBJ2-7	CASSWTGGAGYEQYF
TRBV28	TRBJ2-3	CASSFSEPTDTQYF